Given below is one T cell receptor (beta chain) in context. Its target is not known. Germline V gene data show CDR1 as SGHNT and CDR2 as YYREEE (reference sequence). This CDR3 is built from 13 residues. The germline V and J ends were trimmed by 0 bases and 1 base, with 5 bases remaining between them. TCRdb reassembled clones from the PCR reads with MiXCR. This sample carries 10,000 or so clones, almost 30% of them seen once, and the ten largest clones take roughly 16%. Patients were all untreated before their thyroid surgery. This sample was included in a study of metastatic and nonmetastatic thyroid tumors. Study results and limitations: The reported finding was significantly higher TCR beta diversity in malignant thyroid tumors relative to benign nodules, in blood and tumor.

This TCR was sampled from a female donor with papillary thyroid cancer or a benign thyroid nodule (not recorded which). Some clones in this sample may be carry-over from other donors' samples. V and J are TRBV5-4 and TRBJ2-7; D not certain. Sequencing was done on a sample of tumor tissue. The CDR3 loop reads CASSLVGSYEQYF. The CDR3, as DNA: TGTGCCAGCAGCTTGGTCGGTTCCTACGAGCAGTACTTC.